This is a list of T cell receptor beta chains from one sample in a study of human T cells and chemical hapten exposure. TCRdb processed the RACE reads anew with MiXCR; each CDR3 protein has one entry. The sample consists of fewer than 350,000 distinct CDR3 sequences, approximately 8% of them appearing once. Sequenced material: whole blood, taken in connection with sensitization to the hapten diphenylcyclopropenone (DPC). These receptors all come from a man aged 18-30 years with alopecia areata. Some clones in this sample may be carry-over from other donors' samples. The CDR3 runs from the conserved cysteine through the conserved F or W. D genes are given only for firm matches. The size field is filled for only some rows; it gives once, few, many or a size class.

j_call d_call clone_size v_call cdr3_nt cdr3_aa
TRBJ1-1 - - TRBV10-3 TGTGCCATCAGTGAGTATGGGGGAGAGGACACTGAAGCTTTCTTT CAISEYGGEDTEAFF
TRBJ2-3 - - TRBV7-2 TGTGCCAGCAGCTTAGAGAACGGACGCACAGATACGCAGTATTTT CASSLENGRTDTQYF
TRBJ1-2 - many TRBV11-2 TGTGCCAGCAGCCCTCAAACGGGCAGTGGCTACACCTTC CASSPQTGSGYTF
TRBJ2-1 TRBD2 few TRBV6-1 TGTGCCAGCAGTGAGGGGACTAGCGGGGGGAGCTCCTACAATGAGCAGTTCTTC CASSEGTSGGSSYNEQFF
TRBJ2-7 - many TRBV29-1 TGCAGCGTTGTGGTGCAGGGCCACGAGCAGTACTTC CSVVVQGHEQYF
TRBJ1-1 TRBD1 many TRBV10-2 TGCGCCAGCAGGGACCCAGGGGGCCGTGAAGCTTTCTTT CASRDPGGREAFF
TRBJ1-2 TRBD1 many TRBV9 TGTGCCAGCAGCGCCGGGACAGGGCCCCTCTATGGCTACACCTTC CASSAGTGPLYGYTF
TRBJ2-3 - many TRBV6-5 TGTGCCAGCAGTTCCCAGTCTGGCGGTGGAGGGGAAGCGCAGTATTTT CASSSQSGGGGEAQYF
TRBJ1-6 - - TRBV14 TGTGCCAGCAGCCGGGTCGGATTCCGCTCCTATAATTCACCCCTCCACTTT CASSRVGFRSYNSPLHF
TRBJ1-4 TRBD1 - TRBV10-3 TGTGCCACTGGACAGGGTACGAGTGCGGATGAAAAACTGTTTTTT CATGQGTSADEKLFF
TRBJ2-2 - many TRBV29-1 TGCAGCGTTGTCGGGGGCGGTACCGGGGAGCTGTTTTTT CSVVGGGTGELFF
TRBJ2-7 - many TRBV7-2 TGTGCCAGCAGCTTATTCCCGGTATCCTACGAGCAGTACTTC CASSLFPVSYEQYF
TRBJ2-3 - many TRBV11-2 TGTGCCAGCAGCTTTAGCACAGATACGCAGTATTTT CASSFSTDTQYF
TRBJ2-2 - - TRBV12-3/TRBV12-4 TGTGCCAGCAGCCCCCTCGGTACCCGATCCACCGGGGAGCTGTTTTTT CASSPLGTRSTGELFF
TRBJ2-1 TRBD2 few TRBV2 TGTGCCAGCAAGAGGATGACTAGCGGCGACAATGAGCAGTTCTTC CASKRMTSGDNEQFF